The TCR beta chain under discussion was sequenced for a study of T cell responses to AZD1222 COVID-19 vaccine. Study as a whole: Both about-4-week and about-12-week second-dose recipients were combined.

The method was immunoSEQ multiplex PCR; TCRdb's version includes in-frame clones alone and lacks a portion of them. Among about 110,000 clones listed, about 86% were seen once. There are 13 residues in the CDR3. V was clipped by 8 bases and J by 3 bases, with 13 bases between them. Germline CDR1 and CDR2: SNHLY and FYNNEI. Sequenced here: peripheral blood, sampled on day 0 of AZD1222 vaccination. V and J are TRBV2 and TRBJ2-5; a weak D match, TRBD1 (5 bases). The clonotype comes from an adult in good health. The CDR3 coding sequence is TGTGCCAGCTGGGAAACAGGAAAAGAGACCCAGTACTTC. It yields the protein CASWETGKETQYF.